Shown below are 6 T cell receptor beta chains from a single sample sequenced in a study of shared clonotypes between healthy human individuals. CD8 cells regarded as naive lacked CD45RO, were positively chosen for CCR7, and omitted terminally differentiated effector memory CD45RA+ cells. Measured with immunoSEQ multiplex PCR; TCRdb has only the in-frame clones, and not every one. The table has approximately 2,000,000 clones, around 93% seen once. The sample was naive CD8+ T cells from PBMCs. The receptor source for this set is a young man in good health. Some clones in this sample may be carry-over from other donors' samples.

CDR3 coding DNA: TGTGCCAGCAGCGACCGACAGGACGCCTACAATGAGCAGTTCTTC. Translation: CASSDRQDAYNEQFF. The rearrangement links TRBV9 to TRBJ2-1; maybe TRBD1 (6 bases). Germline CDR1 reads SGDLS; CDR2 reads YYNGEE. This CDR3 contains 15 residues. V was trimmed by 3 bases and J by 2 bases, leaving 12 bases between them.

The J gene is TRBJ2-7, the V gene TRBV7-8, with TRBD1 matching 10 bases. Germline V gene data show CDR1 as SGHVS and CDR2 as FQNEAQ. The CDR3 extends over 15 amino acids. The ends lost 4 bases at V and 1 base at J; junction bases unmatched: 4. Written as DNA, the CDR3 is TGTGCCAGCAGCTCCTTGGACAGGGGGTCCTACGAGCAGTACTTC. It translates to CASSSLDRGSYEQYF. The full variable domain, its missing parts supplied by reference TRBV7-8 and TRBJ2-7, is GAGVSQSPRYKVAKRGQDVALRCDPISGHVSLFWYQQALGQGPEFLTYFQNEAQLDKSGLPSDRFFAERPEGSVSTLKIQRTQQEDSAVYLCASSSLDRGSYEQYFGPGTRLTVT.

This chain joins TRBV28 and TRBJ1-1; D possibly corresponds to TRBD1 (6 bases). V dropped 3 bases and J dropped 6 bases, with 11 bases sitting between them. Per the germline V gene, CDR1 is MDHEN and CDR2 is SYDVKM. The CDR3 consists of 13 residues. The CDR3 nucleotides are TGTGCCAGCAGTTTCAGGGGTGGTCCTGAAGCTTTCTTT. It translates to CASSFRGGPEAFF.

J is TRBJ2-7 and V is TRBV10-3, with a weak D call TRBD2 (5 bases). The V gene's germline CDR1 is ENHRY and CDR2 SYGVKD. The CDR3 has 15 residues. The V gene lost 3 bases and the J gene lost 1 base, with 13 bases spanning the gap. CDR3 sequence reads: CAISDPPGESYEQYF. The CDR3 region has the DNA TGTGCCATCAGTGACCCGCCTGGGGAGTCCTACGAGCAGTACTTC.

A single count supports this clone. V and J are TRBV28 and TRBJ2-7, with 7 bases that match TRBD1. Unmatched junction bases numbered 8, after V lost 4 bases and J lost 2 bases. The CDR3 covers 15 residues. CDR1 and CDR2 (germline): MDHEN, SYDVKM. CDR3 sequence (DNA): TGTGCCAGCAGTTATACAGGGGTACCCGCCTACGAGCAGTACTTC. Translating gives CASSYTGVPAYEQYF.

The V and J genes are TRBV27 and TRBJ2-4, with D maybe TRBD1 (5 bases). The germline V gene has CDR1 MNHEY and CDR2 SMNVEV (reference sequence). The ends were cut back, 3 bases at V and 4 bases at J, with 7 bases in the middle. CDR3 length: 13 amino acids. CDR3 nucleotide sequence: TGTGCCAGCAGTTTTCAGGGTAAAAACATTCAGTACTTC. Translated, it gives CASSFQGKNIQYF.